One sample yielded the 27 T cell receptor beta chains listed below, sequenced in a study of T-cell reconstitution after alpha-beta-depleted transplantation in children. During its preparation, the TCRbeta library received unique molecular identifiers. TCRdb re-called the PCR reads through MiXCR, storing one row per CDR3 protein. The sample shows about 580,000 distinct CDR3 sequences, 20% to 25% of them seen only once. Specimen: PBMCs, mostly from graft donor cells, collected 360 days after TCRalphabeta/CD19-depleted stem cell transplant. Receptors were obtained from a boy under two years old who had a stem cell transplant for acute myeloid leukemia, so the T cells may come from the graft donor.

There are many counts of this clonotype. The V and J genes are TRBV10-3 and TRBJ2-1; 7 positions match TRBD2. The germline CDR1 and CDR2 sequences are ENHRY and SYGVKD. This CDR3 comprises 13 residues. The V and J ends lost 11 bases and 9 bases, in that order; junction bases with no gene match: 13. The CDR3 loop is CAAAGEPSSEQFF. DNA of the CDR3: TGTGCCGCTGCGGGGGAGCCGTCAAGTGAGCAGTTCTTC.

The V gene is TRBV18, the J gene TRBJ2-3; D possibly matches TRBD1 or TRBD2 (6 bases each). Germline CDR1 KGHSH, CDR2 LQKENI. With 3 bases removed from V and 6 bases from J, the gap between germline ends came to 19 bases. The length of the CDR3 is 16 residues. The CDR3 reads CASSPPSGAAMDTQYF. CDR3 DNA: TGTGCCAGCTCACCTCCGTCGGGGGCGGCTATGGATACGCAGTATTTT.

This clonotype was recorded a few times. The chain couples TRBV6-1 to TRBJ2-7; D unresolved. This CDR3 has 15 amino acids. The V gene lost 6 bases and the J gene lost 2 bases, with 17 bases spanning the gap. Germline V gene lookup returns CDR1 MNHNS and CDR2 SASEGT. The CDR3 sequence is CASSPSLDGTYEQYF. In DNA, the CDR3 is TGTGCCAGCAGCCCCTCCCTGGACGGTACCTACGAGCAGTACTTC.

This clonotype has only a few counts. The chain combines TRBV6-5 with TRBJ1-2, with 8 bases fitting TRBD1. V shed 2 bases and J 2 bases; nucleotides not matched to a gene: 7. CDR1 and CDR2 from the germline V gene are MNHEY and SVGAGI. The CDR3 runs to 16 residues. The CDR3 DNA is TGTGCCAGCAGTTACCTGAACAGGGGGGCCAACTATGGCTACACCTTC. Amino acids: CASSYLNRGANYGYTF.

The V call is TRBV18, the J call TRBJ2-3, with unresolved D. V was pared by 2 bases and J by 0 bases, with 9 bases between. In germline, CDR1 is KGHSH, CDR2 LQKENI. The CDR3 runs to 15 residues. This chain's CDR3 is CASSPSKPSTDTQYF. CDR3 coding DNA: TGTGCCAGCTCACCAAGCAAACCTAGCACAGATACGCAGTATTTT.

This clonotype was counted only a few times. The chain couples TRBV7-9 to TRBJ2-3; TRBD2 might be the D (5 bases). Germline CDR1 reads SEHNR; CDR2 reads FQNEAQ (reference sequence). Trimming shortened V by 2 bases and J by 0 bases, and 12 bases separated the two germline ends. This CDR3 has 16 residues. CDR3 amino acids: CASSLRLARSTDTQYF. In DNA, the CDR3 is TGTGCCAGCAGCTTAAGGTTAGCGAGGAGCACAGATACGCAGTATTTT.

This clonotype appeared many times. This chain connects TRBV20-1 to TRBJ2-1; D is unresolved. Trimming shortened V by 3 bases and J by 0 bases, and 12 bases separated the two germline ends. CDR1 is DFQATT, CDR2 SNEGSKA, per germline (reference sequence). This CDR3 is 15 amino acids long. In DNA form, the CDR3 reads TGCAGTGCTAGCGGCCCCCTAAGCTCCTACAATGAGCAGTTCTTC. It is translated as CSASGPLSSYNEQFF.

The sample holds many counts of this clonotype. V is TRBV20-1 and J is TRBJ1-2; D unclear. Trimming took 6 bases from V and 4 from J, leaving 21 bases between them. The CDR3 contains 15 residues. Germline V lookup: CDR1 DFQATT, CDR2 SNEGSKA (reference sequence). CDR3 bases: TGCAGTGCATGGTGGCCTGGGAACCCGTCCTATGGCTACACCTTC. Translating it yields CSAWWPGNPSYGYTF.

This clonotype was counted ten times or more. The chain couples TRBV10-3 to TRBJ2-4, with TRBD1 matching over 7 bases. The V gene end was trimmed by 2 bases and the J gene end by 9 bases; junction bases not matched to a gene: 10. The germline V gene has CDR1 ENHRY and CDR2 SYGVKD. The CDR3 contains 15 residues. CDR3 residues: CAISEPGQVEGIQYF. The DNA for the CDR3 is TGTGCCATCAGTGAGCCCGGACAGGTAGAGGGCATTCAGTACTTC.

The CDR3 sequence is CASSPALKDGELFF. In DNA, the CDR3 is TGTGCCAGCAGCCCGGCCTTGAAGGACGGGGAGCTGTTTTTT. This chain connects TRBV11-2 to TRBJ2-2; no definite D call. The V and J ends lost 5 bases and 7 bases respectively, with 14 bases between them. Germline V gene lookup returns CDR1 SGHAT and CDR2 FQNNGV. The CDR3 contains 14 residues.

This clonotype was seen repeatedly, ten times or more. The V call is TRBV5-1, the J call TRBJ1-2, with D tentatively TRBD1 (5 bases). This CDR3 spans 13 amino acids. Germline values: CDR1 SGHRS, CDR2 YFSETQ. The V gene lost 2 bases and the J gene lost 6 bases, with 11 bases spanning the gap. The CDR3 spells CASSFGAMDGYTF. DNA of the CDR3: TGCGCCAGCAGCTTCGGGGCGATGGATGGCTACACCTTC. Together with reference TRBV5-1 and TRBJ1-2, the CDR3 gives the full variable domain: KAGVTQTPRYLIKTRGQQVTLSCSPISGHRSVSWYQQTPGQGLQFLFEYFSETQRNKGNFPGRFSGRQFSNSRSEMNVSTLELGDSALYLCASSFGAMDGYTFGSGTRLTVV.

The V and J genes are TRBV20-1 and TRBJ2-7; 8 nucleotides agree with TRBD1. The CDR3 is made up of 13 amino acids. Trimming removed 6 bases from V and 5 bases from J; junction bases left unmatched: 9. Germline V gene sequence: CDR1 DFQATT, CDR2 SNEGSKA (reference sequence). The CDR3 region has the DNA TGCAGTGCCCCCGGACAGGGTAGCGACGAGCAGTACTTC. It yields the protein CSAPGQGSDEQYF.

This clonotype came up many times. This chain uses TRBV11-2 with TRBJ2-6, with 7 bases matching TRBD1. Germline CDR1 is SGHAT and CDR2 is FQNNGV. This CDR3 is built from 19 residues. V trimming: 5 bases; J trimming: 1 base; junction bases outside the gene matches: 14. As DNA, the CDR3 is TGTGCCAGCAGCCCTCCTCCCCCGGGACAGAAATCTGGGGCCAACGTCCTGACTTTC. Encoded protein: CASSPPPPGQKSGANVLTF.

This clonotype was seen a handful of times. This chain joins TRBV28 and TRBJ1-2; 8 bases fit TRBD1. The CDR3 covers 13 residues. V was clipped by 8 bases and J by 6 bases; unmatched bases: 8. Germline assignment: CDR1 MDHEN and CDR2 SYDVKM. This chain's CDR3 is CASGDQGADGYTF. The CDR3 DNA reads TGTGCCAGCGGCGACCAGGGGGCTGATGGCTACACCTTC.

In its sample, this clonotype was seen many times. CDR3 nucleotides: TGTGCCAGCAGTAAGGGCAGCCCCAATCAGCCCCAGCATTTT. Protein sequence: CASSKGSPNQPQHF. V usage is TRBV6-1 and J usage is TRBJ1-5, with no clear D. The CDR3 is 14 residues long. The ends were cut back, 5 bases at V and 3 bases at J, with 11 bases in the middle. Germline V gives CDR1 MNHNS, CDR2 SASEGT.

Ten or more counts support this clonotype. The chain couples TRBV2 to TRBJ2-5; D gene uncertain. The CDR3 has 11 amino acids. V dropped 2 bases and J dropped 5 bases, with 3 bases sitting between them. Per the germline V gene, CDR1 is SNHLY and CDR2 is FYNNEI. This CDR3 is CASSEPETQYF. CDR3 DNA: TGTGCCAGCAGTGAACCCGAGACCCAGTACTTC.

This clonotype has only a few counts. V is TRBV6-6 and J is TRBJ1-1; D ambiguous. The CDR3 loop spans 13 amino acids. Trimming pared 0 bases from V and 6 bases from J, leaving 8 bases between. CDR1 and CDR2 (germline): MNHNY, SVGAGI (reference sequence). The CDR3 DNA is TGTGCCAGCAGTTACTCGTCCGCGTCTGAAGCTTTCTTT. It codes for CASSYSSASEAFF.

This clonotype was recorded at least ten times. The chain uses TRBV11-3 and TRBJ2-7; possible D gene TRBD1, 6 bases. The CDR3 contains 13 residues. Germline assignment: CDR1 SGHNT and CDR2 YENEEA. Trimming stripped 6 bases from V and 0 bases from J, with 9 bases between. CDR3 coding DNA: TGTGCCAGCAGGACGGACAGCTCCTACGAGCAGTACTTC. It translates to CASRTDSSYEQYF.

The CDR3: CSARAGDRSFGELFF. The CDR3 DNA reads as TGCAGTGCTAGGGCCGGAGACAGATCGTTCGGGGAGCTGTTTTTT. The chain recombines TRBV20-1 with TRBJ2-2; D possibly corresponds to TRBD1 (5 bases). CDR3 length: 15 residues. Trimming removed 3 bases from V and 7 bases from J, with 18 bases in between. The germline gives CDR1 DFQATT, CDR2 SNEGSKA (reference sequence).

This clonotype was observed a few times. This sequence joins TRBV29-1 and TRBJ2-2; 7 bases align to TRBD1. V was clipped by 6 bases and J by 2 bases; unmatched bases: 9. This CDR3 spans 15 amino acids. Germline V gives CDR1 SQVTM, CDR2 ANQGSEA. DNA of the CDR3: TGCAGCGTCCATACAGGGGACACCAACACCGGGGAGCTGTTTTTT. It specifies CSVHTGDTNTGELFF.

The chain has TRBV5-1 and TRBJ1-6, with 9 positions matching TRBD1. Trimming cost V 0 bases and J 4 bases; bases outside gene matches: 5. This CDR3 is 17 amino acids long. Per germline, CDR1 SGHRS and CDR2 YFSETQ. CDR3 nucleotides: TGCGCCAGCAGCTTGGCCTGGACAGGGGATTATAATTCACCCCTCCACTTT. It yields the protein CASSLAWTGDYNSPLHF.

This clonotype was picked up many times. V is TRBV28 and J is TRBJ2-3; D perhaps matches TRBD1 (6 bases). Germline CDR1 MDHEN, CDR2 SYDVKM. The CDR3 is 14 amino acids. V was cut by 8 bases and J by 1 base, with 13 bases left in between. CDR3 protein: CASLYRQGTDTQYF. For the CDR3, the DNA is TGTGCCAGCCTTTATCGACAGGGCACAGATACGCAGTATTTT.

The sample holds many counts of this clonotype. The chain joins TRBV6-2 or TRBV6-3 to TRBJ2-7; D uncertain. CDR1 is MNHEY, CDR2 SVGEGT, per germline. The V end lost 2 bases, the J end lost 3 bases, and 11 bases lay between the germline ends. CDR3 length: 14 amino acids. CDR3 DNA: TGTGCCAGCAGTTACAGCGCCCGACTCTACGAGCAGTACTTC. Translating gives CASSYSARLYEQYF.

DNA of the CDR3: TGTGCCAGCAGCTTAAATGGCTTTGACACAGATACGCAGTATTTT. Its translation is CASSLNGFDTDTQYF. The chain recombines TRBV7-7 with TRBJ2-3; D is undetermined. This CDR3 has 15 residues. Trimming left V 2 bases short and J 2 bases short, with 11 bases between. Germline loops: CDR1 SSHAT, CDR2 FNYEAQ (reference sequence).

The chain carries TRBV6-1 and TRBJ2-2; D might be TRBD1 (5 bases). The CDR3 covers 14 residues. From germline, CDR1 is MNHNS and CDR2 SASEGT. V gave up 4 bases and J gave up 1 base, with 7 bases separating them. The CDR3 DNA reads TGTGCCAGCAGTGCAGGACAGAACACCGGGGAGCTGTTTTTT. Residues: CASSAGQNTGELFF.

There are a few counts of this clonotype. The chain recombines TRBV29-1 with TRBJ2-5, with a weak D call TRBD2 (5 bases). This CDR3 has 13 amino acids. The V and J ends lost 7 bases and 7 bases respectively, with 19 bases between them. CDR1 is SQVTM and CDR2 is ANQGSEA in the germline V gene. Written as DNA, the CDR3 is TGCAGCGCCGCCCGCGGGCAAGGGTGGACCCAGTACTTC. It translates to CSAARGQGWTQYF. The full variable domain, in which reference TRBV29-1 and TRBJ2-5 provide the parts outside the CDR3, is SAVISQKPSRDICQRGTSLTIQCQVDSQVTMMFWYRQQPGQSLTLIATANQGSEATYESGFVIDKFPISRPNLTFSTLTVSNMSPEDSSIYLCSAARGQGWTQYFGPGTRLLVL.

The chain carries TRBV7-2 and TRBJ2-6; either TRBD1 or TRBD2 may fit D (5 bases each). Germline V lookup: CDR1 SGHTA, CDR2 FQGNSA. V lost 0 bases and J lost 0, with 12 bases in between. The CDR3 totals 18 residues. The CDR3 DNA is TGTGCCAGCAGCTTAGCGGGGGTCCTCGTCTCTGGGGCCAACGTCCTGACTTTC. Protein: CASSLAGVLVSGANVLTF.